Shown below are 13 T cell receptor beta chains from a single sample sequenced in a study of T cell changes during pregnancy in multiple sclerosis. TCRdb keeps only in-frame clones here, not all; method: immunoSEQ multiplex PCR. The sample holds fewer than 90,000 clones; more than 80% are singletons and the top ten take roughly 0.8%. The sample was peripheral blood, taken in the second trimester of pregnancy. The receptors shown here come from a female donor with multiple sclerosis, enrolled in a pregnancy study.

This clone was seen a single time. The V and J genes are TRBV7-2 and TRBJ1-2, with D possibly TRBD1 on 5 matching bases. The CDR3 consists of 14 residues. Trimming cost V 3 bases and J 0 bases, with 8 bases left between them. Germline assignment: CDR1 SGHTA and CDR2 FQGNSA. CDR3 sequence (DNA): TGTGCCAGCAGCTTTAGACAGTCTAACTATGGCTACACCTTC. Translation: CASSFRQSNYGYTF.

As DNA, the CDR3 is TGTGCCAGCAGCGTAGAGGCACAGCCCACAGATACGCAGTATTTT. It specifies CASSVEAQPTDTQYF. The rearrangement uses TRBV9 and TRBJ2-3; D not resolved. Germline CDR1 reads SGDLS; CDR2 reads YYNGEE. Trimming left V 0 bases short and J 2 bases short, with 10 bases between. The CDR3 runs to 15 residues.

J is TRBJ1-5 and V is TRBV7-2; TRBD1 is a possible D gene (6 bases). The CDR3 extends over 15 amino acids. The germline V gene has CDR1 SGHTA and CDR2 FQGNSA. Trimming removed 5 bases from V and 9 bases from J, with 20 bases in between. The CDR3 DNA sequence: TGTGCCAGCAGCGAATCGGTCAGGGGATCGCTGCCCCAGCATTTT. It is translated as CASSESVRGSLPQHF.

This clone was recorded once. The chain links TRBV2 to TRBJ2-7; 15 nucleotides agree with TRBD2. J lost 12 bases, V lost 6 bases, and 9 bases had no gene match. CDR1 and CDR2 from the germline V gene are SNHLY and FYNNEI. The CDR3 contains 14 residues. In DNA form, the CDR3 reads TGTGCCAGCAGGCTACCCCCGGGACTAGCGGGGGGGTACTTC. As protein: CASRLPPGLAGGYF.

V gene TRBV27 combines with J gene TRBJ2-7, with TRBD1 identical over 7 bases. There are 13 residues in the CDR3. The trim removed 2 bases at V and 3 bases at J, leaving 1 base unmatched. Germline values: CDR1 MNHEY, CDR2 SMNVEV (reference sequence). The CDR3 DNA follows: TGTGCCAGCAGTTTAAGGGACAGCTACGAGCAGTACTTC. Translating gives CASSLRDSYEQYF.

The rearrangement links TRBV7-3 to TRBJ2-7; the match to TRBD1 covers 11 bases. Germline V gene lookup returns CDR1 SGHTA and CDR2 FQGTGA. There are 15 residues in the CDR3. Trimming cost V 5 bases and J 4 bases; bases outside gene matches: 7. In DNA form, the CDR3 reads TGTGCCAGCAGCCCAGACGGACAGGGGGCTTACGAGCAGTACTTC. Its protein product is CASSPDGQGAYEQYF.

Comments on this clone: The same CDR3 can be traced to other DNA sequences in this sample. This chain uses TRBV30 with TRBJ2-5, with a weak D call TRBD2 (6 bases). The germline V gene has CDR1 GTSNPN and CDR2 SVGIG (reference sequence). V was trimmed by 0 bases and J by 2 bases, leaving 13 bases between them. The CDR3 sequence is 15 residues long. CDR3 amino acids: CAWSVPGGIQETQYF. The DNA of the CDR3 is TGTGCCTGGAGTGTACCAGGAGGGATTCAAGAGACCCAGTACTTC. Filled out from reference TRBV30 and TRBJ2-5, the complete variable domain reads SQTIHQWPATLVQPVGSPLSLECTVEGTSNPNLYWYRQAAGRGLQLLFYSVGIGQISSEVPQNLSASRPQDRQFILSSKKLLLSDSGFYLCAWSVPGGIQETQYFGPGTRLLVL.

The rearrangement links TRBV7-2 to TRBJ2-7, with 7 bases matching TRBD1. The CDR3 runs 14 residues. Germline CDR1 is SGHTA and CDR2 is FQGNSA. The V and J ends lost 5 bases and 3 bases, in that order; junction bases with no gene match: 7. The CDR3 DNA reads TGTGCCAGCAGCCTATATAGGACAGGCTACGAGCAGTACTTC. This codes for CASSLYRTGYEQYF.

The chain carries TRBV5-6 and TRBJ2-1; the match to TRBD1 covers 7 bases. The CDR3 length is 14 residues. Losses at the gene ends were 4 bases for V and 2 bases for J; bases not matched to a gene: 3. CDR1 is SGHDT, CDR2 YYEEEE, per germline. The CDR3 DNA is TGTGCCAGCAGCCCTGGGACAGCCTACAATGAGCAGTTCTTC. Protein sequence: CASSPGTAYNEQFF.

The V gene is TRBV5-4, the J gene TRBJ1-1; TRBD1 agrees at 8 bases. V was clipped by 0 bases and J by 11 bases; unmatched bases: 6. Germline V gene data show CDR1 as SGHNT and CDR2 as YYREEE (reference sequence). The CDR3 loop spans 13 amino acids. In DNA form, the CDR3 reads TGTGCCAGCAGCTTGGGACAGGGGATCAGGGCTTTCTTT. The encoded protein is CASSLGQGIRAFF.

The rearrangement links TRBV5-6 to TRBJ2-3, with TRBD1 as a possible D gene (6 bases). CDR3 length equals 15 residues. The V and J ends lost 0 bases and 7 bases respectively, with 15 bases between them. Germline lookup yields CDR1 SGHDT and CDR2 YYEEEE. CDR3 nucleotide sequence: TGTGCCAGCAGCTTGGAGGGGGACGGTACCCATACGCAGTATTTT. This translates into CASSLEGDGTHTQYF.

The chain joins TRBV13 to TRBJ2-7; D is unresolved. Trimming took 0 bases from V and 2 from J, leaving 17 bases between them. The CDR3 is 17 residues long. Germline V CDR1 and CDR2: PRHDT, FYEKMQ (reference sequence). The CDR3 spells CASSLGLGSTPPYEQYF. The CDR3 nucleotides are TGTGCCAGCAGCTTAGGTCTGGGCAGCACCCCGCCCTACGAGCAGTACTTC. Supplemented by reference TRBV13 and TRBJ2-7, the full variable domain reads AAGVIQSPRHLIKEKRETATLKCYPIPRHDTVYWYQQGPGQDPQFLISFYEKMQSDKGSIPDRFSAQQFSDYHSELNMSSLELGDSALYFCASSLGLGSTPPYEQYFGPGTRLTVT.

This sequence joins TRBV19 and TRBJ2-2; D is unresolved. The germline V gene encodes CDR1 LNHDA and CDR2 SQIVND (reference sequence). V lost 3 bases, J lost 4 bases, and 12 bases lay in between. The CDR3 runs to 15 residues. The CDR3 DNA reads TGTGCCAGTAGTATTAGAGAGGTGGGCACCGGGGAGCTGTTTTTT. This translates into CASSIREVGTGELFF.